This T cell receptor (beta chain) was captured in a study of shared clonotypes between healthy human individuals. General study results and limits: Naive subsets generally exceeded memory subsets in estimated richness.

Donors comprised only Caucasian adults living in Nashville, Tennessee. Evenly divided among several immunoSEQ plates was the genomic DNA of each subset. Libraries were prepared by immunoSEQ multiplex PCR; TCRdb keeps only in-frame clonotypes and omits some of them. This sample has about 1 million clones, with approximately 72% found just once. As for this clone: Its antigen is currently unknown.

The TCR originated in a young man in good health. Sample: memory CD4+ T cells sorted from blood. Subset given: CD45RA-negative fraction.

In DNA form, the CDR3 reads TGTGCCAGCAGCTTACAGGGGTACGAGCAGTACTTC. It codes for CASSLQGYEQYF. The rearrangement links TRBV5-5 to TRBJ2-7, with TRBD1 matching over 7 bases. The V segment lost 2 bases and the J segment 4 bases; nucleotides outside the gene matches: 0. Germline loops: CDR1 SGHKS, CDR2 YYEKEE (reference sequence). There are 12 residues in the CDR3.